These 20 T cell receptor beta chains came from one sample sequenced in a study of neurological immune-mediated disorders. TCRdb analysed the 5' RACE reads with MiXCR anew, one entry per CDR3 protein. The repertoire holds about 79,000 distinct CDR3 sequences, roughly 13% seen once, with 6% to 7% in the top ten. The sample comprised PBMCs. The receptors were sampled from a woman aged 45 to 65 in good health.

This clonotype was counted ten times or more. The rearrangement links TRBV12-3 or TRBV12-4 to TRBJ1-1, with D uncertain. The CDR3 spans 13 residues. The V and J ends lost 6 bases and 4 bases respectively, with 12 bases between them. The CDR3 here is CASSSLWGTEAFF. The CDR3 DNA sequence: TGTGCCAGCAGCTCTCTGTGGGGCACTGAAGCTTTCTTT.

This clonotype was seen many times. This rearrangement joins TRBV5-1 to TRBJ2-1, with D possibly being TRBD1 (5 bases). V lost 0 bases to trimming and J lost 8 bases, with 15 bases between them. Germline-derived CDR1 and CDR2 are SGHRS and YFSETQ. The length of the CDR3 is 15 residues. CDR3 sequence: CASSLVAGSEDEQFF. CDR3 sequence (DNA): TGCGCCAGCAGCTTGGTCGCAGGGTCTGAGGATGAGCAGTTCTTC.

This clonotype occurred many times. The rearrangement links TRBV24-1 to TRBJ2-5, with D possibly being TRBD2 (5 bases). V lost 2 bases and J lost 5, with 5 bases in between. CDR3 size: 12 residues. CDR1 is KGHDR and CDR2 is SFDVKD in the germline V gene. The CDR3 region is CATSDWEETQYF. The CDR3 DNA reads as TGTGCCACCAGTGATTGGGAGGAGACCCAGTACTTC.

This clonotype showed up many times. This chain links TRBV29-1 with TRBJ1-2; D unclear. This CDR3 spans 11 amino acids. V was shortened by 5 bases and J by 1 base, with 5 bases between the two germline ends. The germline V gene has CDR1 SQVTM and CDR2 ANQGSEA. CDR3 protein: CSVWYNYGYTF. The DNA of the CDR3 is TGCAGCGTTTGGTATAACTATGGCTACACCTTC.

This clonotype was found many times. This chain joins TRBV3-1 and TRBJ1-6; possible D gene TRBD1, 6 bases. The CDR3 is 14 amino acids. Between the trimmed V and J ends, which lost 4 bases and 5 bases, there was a span of 9 bases. Germline V gives CDR1 LGHDT, CDR2 YNNKEL (reference sequence). The CDR3 is CASSLRGDNSPLHF. The CDR3 DNA follows: TGTGCCAGCAGCCTAAGGGGGGATAATTCACCCCTCCACTTT.

This clonotype was seen repeatedly, ten times or more. The chain links TRBV7-9 to TRBJ1-4; a possible D gene is TRBD1 (5 bases). Trimming pared 6 bases from V and 6 bases from J, leaving 11 bases between. The CDR3 has 13 residues. Germline-derived CDR1 and CDR2 are SEHNR and FQNEAQ (reference sequence). The CDR3 here is CASRWGSDEKLFF. CDR3 in DNA: TGTGCCAGCAGGTGGGGGAGCGATGAAAAACTGTTTTTT.

This clonotype was observed at least ten times. The V call is TRBV28, the J call TRBJ2-2; 7 bases fit TRBD1. Germline assignment: CDR1 MDHEN and CDR2 SYDVKM. J was trimmed by 4 bases and V by 3 bases; bases with no gene match: 2. The CDR3 extends over 14 amino acids. The CDR3 nucleotides are TGTGCCAGCAGTTTCTACAGGGGCACCGGGGAGCTGTTTTTT. Translated: CASSFYRGTGELFF.

At least ten counts were recorded for this clonotype. The V call is TRBV7-3, the J call TRBJ2-1, with 11 bases fitting TRBD2. This CDR3 has 15 residues. Looked up from germline, CDR1 is SGHTA and CDR2 is FQGTGA. V trimming: 4 bases; J trimming: 8 bases; junction bases outside the gene matches: 7. CDR3 sequence reads: CASSSVAGGGYEQFF. The CDR3 DNA reads as TGTGCCAGCAGCTCCGTAGCGGGAGGGGGCTATGAGCAGTTCTTC.

Ten or more counts support this clonotype. The chain is built from TRBV7-2 and TRBJ1-4; no reliable D call. Trimming took 5 bases from V and 5 from J, leaving 15 bases between them. From germline, CDR1 is SGHTA and CDR2 FQGNSA. The CDR3 is 15 residues long. The CDR3 sequence: CASSKTEGVNEKLFF. For the CDR3, the DNA is TGTGCCAGCAGCAAAACCGAAGGCGTGAATGAAAAACTGTTTTTT.

In its sample, this clonotype was seen many times. The chain carries TRBV24-1 and TRBJ2-3; the D call may be TRBD1 or TRBD2 (6 bases each). Deletions cut 9 bases from V and 0 bases from J, with 9 bases between. CDR3 size: 13 residues. CDR1 KGHDR and CDR2 SFDVKD come from the germline V gene. The CDR3 DNA sequence: TGTGCCACCTGGGGGGCAAGCACAGATACGCAGTATTTT. This translates into CATWGASTDTQYF.

There are many counts of this clonotype. V and J are TRBV5-5 and TRBJ2-5, with no clear D. Germline values: CDR1 SGHKS, CDR2 YYEKEE (reference sequence). This CDR3 has 14 amino acids. Trimming took 6 bases from V and 0 from J, leaving 12 bases between them. The CDR3 region has the DNA TGTGCCAGCATACGGACGGCGTACCAAGAGACCCAGTACTTC. Residues: CASIRTAYQETQYF.

Many counts were recorded for this clonotype. V gene TRBV29-1 combines with J gene TRBJ1-1; D is possibly TRBD1 (5 bases). V lost 7 bases to trimming and J lost 4 bases, with 10 bases between them. Germline loops: CDR1 SQVTM, CDR2 ANQGSEA. The CDR3 loop spans 11 amino acids. The CDR3 DNA reads as TGCAGCGCTCAGGGTTTCACTGAAGCTTTCTTT. This sequence encodes CSAQGFTEAFF.

This clonotype was counted ten times or more. The chain's CDR3 is CSVEDIQDYGYTF. The CDR3 nucleotides are TGCAGCGTTGAGGACATACAAGACTATGGCTACACCTTC. The chain carries TRBV29-1 and TRBJ1-2; tentative D call: TRBD1 (5 bases). Trimming removed 3 bases at V and 3 bases at J, with 11 bases between. This CDR3 comprises 13 residues. Per germline, CDR1 SQVTM and CDR2 ANQGSEA. Looking up the rest from reference TRBV29-1 and TRBJ1-2 gives the full variable domain: SAVISQKPSRDICQRGTSLTIQCQVDSQVTMMFWYRQQPGQSLTLIATANQGSEATYESGFVIDKFPISRPNLTFSTLTVSNMSPEDSSIYLCSVEDIQDYGYTFGSGTRLTVV.

This clonotype came up many times. This chain joins TRBV3-1 and TRBJ1-3; D unclear. The CDR3 spans 12 residues. Germline loops: CDR1 LGHDT, CDR2 YNNKEL (reference sequence). V lost 2 bases, J lost 7 bases, and 6 bases lay in between. The CDR3 reads CASSQNGNTIYF. The CDR3 DNA sequence: TGTGCCAGCAGCCAAAACGGGAACACCATATATTTT.

Details on this clonotype: A read error may be the cause here, since a much bigger clone is one base away. This rearrangement joins TRBV7-6 to TRBJ2-1; the D is unclear. The germline V gene encodes CDR1 SGHVS and CDR2 FNYEAQ. Trimming left V 2 bases short and J 6 bases short, with 11 bases between. The CDR3 length is 14 residues. The CDR3 DNA reads as TGTGCCAGCAGCTTATTACATCAGATCAATGAGCAGTTCTTC. Protein: CASSLLHQINEQFF.

This clonotype was counted ten times or more. The rearrangement uses TRBV7-2 and TRBJ2-1; a weak D match, TRBD2 (6 bases). The CDR3 is 15 amino acids. Trimming shortened V by 5 bases and J by 3 bases, and 14 bases separated the two germline ends. The V gene's germline CDR1 is SGHTA and CDR2 FQGNSA. As DNA, the CDR3 is TGTGCCAGCAGCGATCAACGGGAGTTCTACAATGAGCAGTTCTTC. Translating it yields CASSDQREFYNEQFF. Based on the CDR3 plus reference TRBV7-2 and TRBJ2-1, the full variable domain is GAGVSQSPSNKVTEKGKDVELRCDPISGHTALYWYRQSLGQGLEFLIYFQGNSAPDKSGLPSDRFSAERTGGSVSTLTIQRTQQEDSAVYLCASSDQREFYNEQFFGPGTRLTVL.

This clonotype was counted many times. This chain links TRBV5-1 with TRBJ1-3; 12 bases fit TRBD1. The V gene end was trimmed by 0 bases and the J gene end by 8 bases; junction bases not matched to a gene: 3. This CDR3 has 15 residues. CDR1 and CDR2 (germline): SGHRS, YFSETQ. The CDR3 spells CASSLEGTGGYTIYF. CDR3 in DNA: TGCGCCAGCAGCTTGGAGGGGACAGGGGGCTACACCATATATTTT.

This clonotype has a count of ten or more. This CDR3 is CASSYGGGTGELFF. For the CDR3, the DNA is TGTGCCAGCAGCTACGGGGGGGGCACCGGGGAGCTGTTTTTT. The chain recombines TRBV5-5 with TRBJ2-2, with 8 bases identical to TRBD2. Germline CDR1 is SGHKS and CDR2 is YYEKEE (reference sequence). CDR3 length: 14 amino acids. V shed 3 bases, J shed 4 bases, and the junction held 2 bases outside the gene matches.

This chain uses TRBV28 with TRBJ1-1; D is unclear. The length of the CDR3 is 15 residues. Trimming removed 4 bases at V and 1 base at J, with 13 bases between. In germline, CDR1 is MDHEN, CDR2 SYDVKM. The CDR3 here is CASSYWRPSNTEAFF. The CDR3 DNA reads as TGTGCCAGCAGTTACTGGCGGCCGTCGAACACTGAAGCTTTCTTT. Filled out from reference TRBV28 and TRBJ1-1, the complete variable domain reads DVKVTQSSRYLVKRTGEKVFLECVQDMDHENMFWYRQDPGLGLRLIYFSYDVKMKEKGDIPEGYSVSREKKERFSLILESASTNQTSMYLCASSYWRPSNTEAFFGQGTRLTVV.

This clonotype was observed at least ten times. This chain uses TRBV4-2 with TRBJ1-4; D not resolved. CDR1 LGHNA and CDR2 YNFKEQ come from the germline V gene. V was trimmed by 0 bases and J by 0 bases, leaving 8 bases between them. The CDR3 runs 16 residues. The chain's CDR3 is CASSQEATPTNEKLFF. CDR3 nucleotides: TGTGCCAGCAGCCAAGAGGCCACCCCAACTAATGAAAAACTGTTTTTT.